This T cell receptor (beta chain) was captured by sequencing in a study of regulatory T cells in long-lasting Graves disease (dated by TCRdb to the early 2020s). A note on the overall study: In the newly diagnosed Graves' disease group, patients had been taking antithyroid drugs for less than 3 months. Peripheral blood TCR sequencing and RNA sequencing compared persistent Graves' disease patients with newly diagnosed Graves' disease patients. A total of 33 samples underwent TCR sequencing: some 13 from persistent and about 20 from newly diagnosed Graves' disease patients. The study was registered as a clinical trial and conducted in China. Overall study outcomes, separate from this receptor: TRBV28, TRBJ1-2 and TRBJ2-5 were preferentially used in persistent disease, while TRBV20-1 and TRBJ2-1 were favored in newly diagnosed disease. A larger number of public clonotypes was shared among persistent patients (around 2,500) than among newly diagnosed patients (more than 850). Sequencing and analysis were limited to the TCR beta chain. Persistent Graves' disease patients showed lower TCR Shannon entropy and fewer highly expanded clones than newly diagnosed patients, suggesting clonal expansion. As a limitation, the authors acknowledged that the small sample size may reduce accuracy. Only peripheral blood was studied, because thyroid tissue, the primary lesion, was inaccessible.

This specimen's time point label, per the study, means: newly diagnosed GD, antithyroid drugs for less than 3 months. RNA was extracted from PBMCs in TRIzol for both TCR sequencing and RNA sequencing. The diagnosis of Graves' disease was made according to American Thyroid Association guidelines. The patients came from an endocrinology department in Xi'an, China. Each patient gave 8.5 to 9.5 milliliters of peripheral blood, collected in an EDTA anticoagulant tube. Ficoll Paque Plus density gradient separation was used to isolate PBMCs, and no further T cell sorting was done. An Agilent 2100 Bioanalyzer and agarose gel were used to check RNA quality, while a NanoDrop 2000 measured RNA concentration. The library relied on multiplex PCR. The instrument was an Illumina HiSeq 4000. TCR beta libraries were built with iRepertoire HTBI primers and Arm-PCR amplification of CDR3 regions. PCR products were gel purified before sequencing. The source study handled its data this way. Gene usage analysis of CDR3 amino acid clonotypes relied on the 60 to 65 TRBV and over 13 TRBJ segments identified across samples. COPE and FqMerger were used to merge the filtered high-quality paired reads into contigs. BLAST was used to align contigs to IMGT TRBV, TRBD and TRBJ reference genes, and CDR3 was defined according to IMGT. Any clonotype with a frequency above 0.1% was counted as a highly expanded clone. Repertoire diversity was measured by Shannon entropy, and V-J evenness by the Gini coefficient. A clonotype was considered public if more than one individual shared it. TCRdb passed the public sequencing reads through fastp at Q25 and MiXCR, retaining productive beta sequences. Here each entry gathers all rows of one CDR3 protein and keeps the most common genes and DNA. The V and J calls and clone size are TCRdb's, not the authors'. The sample contains around 500,000 distinct CDR3 sequences, less than 15% of them found a single time. The ten largest clones add up to 8% to 10% of the sample.

In this sample, this clonotype turned up many times. Its antigen is not yet known. Within one base of it there is no much larger clone, and no base qualities were kept. Taken from the germline V gene, the CDR1 and CDR2 loops are SGDLS and YYNGEE. Reading from cysteine to phenylalanine, the CDR3 counts 13 amino acids. Only the CDR3 DNA is retained, 39 bases long and in frame from the first base. V loses 6 bases of germline sequence and J loses 4 bases, and the interval between the two ends is 8 bases. A further study also used this sample, focusing on T cells in Graves' hyperthyroidism and ophthalmopathy. The second study reports: Stable Graves' hyperthyroidism was defined as the absence of progression to ophthalmopathy over 18 months of follow-up. Hyperthyroidism patients were newly diagnosed, had a disease duration of under 2 months, and were aged 18 to 65 years. Patients with uncontrolled infections, other autoimmune diseases, pregnancy or lactation were excluded. Clinical symptoms, serum thyroxine and TRAb, thyroid ultrasound, and orbital computed tomography formed the basis for the diagnoses. The TCR CDR3 was subjected to a first round of RT-PCR using the HTBI primer set and the Qiagen OneStep RT-PCR kit. Most expanded thyroid clonotypes (frequency above 0.001) were also detected in blood, suggesting blood repertoires may reflect thyroid immune responses. A model built on a 13 V-J signature distinguished ophthalmopathy from stable hyperthyroidism, reaching over 85% sensitivity and 81% to 83% specificity in cross-validation and 80%/75% in testing. During validation, the model predicted progression to ophthalmopathy a median of about 6.5 months ahead of onset, with almost 71% sensitivity and less than 85% specificity. A discovery cohort of approximately 100 patients, 43 with Graves' ophthalmopathy and about 58 with stable Graves' hyperthyroidism, was used to find distinguishing TCR V-J signatures. Prospective prediction of ophthalmopathy was tested in an independent validation cohort consisting of 18 to 20 hyperthyroidism patients and more than 15 patients who later progressed to ophthalmopathy. The 85 to 100 discovery patients were randomly split 7:3 into training and test sets. In addition, the study compared T-cell repertoires in thyroid tissue and in blood from five or six Graves' hyperthyroidism patients. Following sampling, methimazole starting at 30 mg daily was given to hyperthyroidism patients, and high-dose intravenous methylprednisolone was given to ophthalmopathy patients. A second multiplex PCR round built the libraries, followed by size selection and purification. Sequencing of the libraries was done on an Illumina HiSeq2000 using paired-end 100 bp reads. SOAPnuke was used to process the raw data, throwing out any read that contained adapters or uncalled bases, had a mean Phred below 15, or lacked an exact constant-primer or identifier match. High-quality paired reads were merged with COPE v1.2.5, and unique nucleotide sequences were defined as clonotypes. Clonotypes were aligned to IMGT TRBV, TRBD and TRBJ reference segments using MiTCR v1.1. Analysis was restricted to V-J combinations with a frequency above 0.0001, which covered roughly 99% of repertoires. A TCS score was defined as the ratio of F50 (clonal expansion) to E x V (chaos), with BLOSUM62-based TCRdist applied between CDR3 peptides within each V-J. Welch's t-statistics and random forest reduced fewer than 550 V-J features to about 12, which were used in a naive Bayes classifier (R e1071). No statistical method was used to fix the sample size in advance, and group allocation was not hidden from the investigators. TCR Vbeta CDR3 sequencing of 120 to 150 peripheral blood samples (fewer than 45 ophthalmopathy, 75 hyperthyroidism and approximately 17 progressor patients) is reported in the paper.

The clonotype was recovered from a man aged 25 to 45 with Graves disease. Donor details come from another sample of the same person, matched by shared clones. The sequenced sample was peripheral blood mononuclear cells (PBMCs), obtained at new diagnosis, from a patient treated with antithyroid drugs. The chain joins TRBV9 to TRBJ2-6, with the D gene not clear enough to name. The sequenced DNA is TGTGCCAGCAAAAACCCCGGGGCCAACGTCCTGACTTTC. The translation is CASKNPGANVLTF.